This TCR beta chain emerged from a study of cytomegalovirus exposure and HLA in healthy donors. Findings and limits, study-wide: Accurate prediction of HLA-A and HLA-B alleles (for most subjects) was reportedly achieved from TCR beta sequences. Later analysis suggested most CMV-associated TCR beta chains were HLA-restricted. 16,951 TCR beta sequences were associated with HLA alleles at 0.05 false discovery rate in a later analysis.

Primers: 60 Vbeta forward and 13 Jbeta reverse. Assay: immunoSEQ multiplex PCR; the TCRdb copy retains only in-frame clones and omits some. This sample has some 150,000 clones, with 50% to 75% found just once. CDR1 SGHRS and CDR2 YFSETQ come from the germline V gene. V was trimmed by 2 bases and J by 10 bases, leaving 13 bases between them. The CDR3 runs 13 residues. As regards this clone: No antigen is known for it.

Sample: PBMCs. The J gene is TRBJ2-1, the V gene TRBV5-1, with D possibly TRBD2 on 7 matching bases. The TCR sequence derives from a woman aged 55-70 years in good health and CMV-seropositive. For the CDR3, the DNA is TGCGCCAGCAGCTTAATTCGGGGGGCAGAGCAGTTCTTC. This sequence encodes CASSLIRGAEQFF. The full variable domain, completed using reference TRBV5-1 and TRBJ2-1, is KAGVTQTPRYLIKTRGQQVTLSCSPISGHRSVSWYQQTPGQGLQFLFEYFSETQRNKGNFPGRFSGRQFSNSRSEMNVSTLELGDSALYLCASSLIRGAEQFFGPGTRLTVL.